A selection of T cell receptor beta chains follows, all from one sample in a study of human T cells and chemical hapten exposure. TCRdb reprocessed the RACE reads with MiXCR, giving one entry per CDR3 protein. The data hold tens of thousands of distinct CDR3 sequences, with roughly 9.6% observed a single time. Material: whole blood, obtained in connection with sensitization to the hapten diphenylcyclopropenone (DPC). The source is a man between 35 and 55 years old with alopecia areata. Some clones in this sample may be carry-over from other donors' samples. Both conserved end residues are part of each CDR3. Fields, in order: D gene, V gene, J gene, CDR3 length, clone size, CDR3 DNA, CDR3 protein. A D gene is named only where the DNA matches it firmly. Where a row states a size, it is once, few, many or the class of an expanded clone; other rows omit it.

D: NA
V: TRBV2
J: TRBJ2-1
length: 13
size: NA
DNA: TGTGCCAGCAGTGCCTCCAGGGCCAATGAGCAGTTCTTC
CDR3: CASSASRANEQFF

D: NA
V: TRBV20-1
J: TRBJ2-1
length: 15
size: NA
DNA: TGCAGTGCTAGAGATCTGGCCGACAGCCCCAATGAGCAGTTCTTC
CDR3: CSARDLADSPNEQFF

D: NA
V: TRBV7-9
J: TRBJ2-1
length: 10
size: many
DNA: TGTGCCAGCAGCAAAAATGAGCAGTTCTTC
CDR3: CASSKNEQFF

D: NA
V: TRBV6-5
J: TRBJ2-1
length: 14
size: few
DNA: TGTGCCAGCAGTCCCCGGGACGGCTACAATGAGCAGTTCTTC
CDR3: CASSPRDGYNEQFF

D: TRBD1
V: TRBV6-1
J: TRBJ2-7
length: 15
size: NA
DNA: TGTGCCAGCAGCTACAATTTTGACAGGGGCTACGAGCAGTACTTC
CDR3: CASSYNFDRGYEQYF

D: TRBD1
V: TRBV25-1
J: TRBJ2-7
length: 14
size: NA
DNA: TGTGCCAGCAGTGCGCTGGGGGACAGGTCCGAGCAGTACTTC
CDR3: CASSALGDRSEQYF

D: TRBD1
V: TRBV20-1
J: TRBJ1-2
length: 13
size: many
DNA: TGCAGTGCTAAACAGGGGTCCGGCTATGGCTACACCTTC
CDR3: CSAKQGSGYGYTF

D: NA
V: TRBV7-2
J: TRBJ1-5
length: 15
size: few
DNA: TGTGCCAGCAGCCCCAGGGGCCGGGGCAATCAGCCCCAGCATTTT
CDR3: CASSPRGRGNQPQHF

D: NA
V: TRBV2
J: TRBJ2-1
length: 12
size: NA
DNA: TGTGCCAGCAGTGACAACAGGGTGGTGGAGTTCTTC
CDR3: CASSDNRVVEFF

D: TRBD1
V: TRBV11-2
J: TRBJ2-4
length: 15
size: NA
DNA: TGTGCCAGCAGCCCCTTGAAGGGGGCATTCGGCATTCAGTACTTC
CDR3: CASSPLKGAFGIQYF

D: TRBD2
V: TRBV24-1
J: TRBJ2-2
length: 16
size: few
DNA: TGTGCCACCAGTGATTTCGTTCTAGCGGGAGCCGGGGAGCTGTTTTTT
CDR3: CATSDFVLAGAGELFF

D: TRBD2
V: TRBV6-6
J: TRBJ2-1
length: 12
size: NA
DNA: TGTGCCAGCAAGGGGAGGGACAATGAGCAGTTCTTC
CDR3: CASKGRDNEQFF

D: TRBD2
V: TRBV6-2/TRBV6-3
J: TRBJ2-3
length: 19
size: NA
DNA: TGTGCCAGCAGTGCCGGGACTAGCGGGGAGGTTGCTCGCAGATCGACGCAGTATTTT
CDR3: CASSAGTSGEVARRSTQYF

D: TRBD2
V: TRBV27
J: TRBJ2-7
length: 15
size: NA
DNA: TGTGCCAGCAGTCTAGAAGCGGGGCCGTTCTACGAGCAGTACTTC
CDR3: CASSLEAGPFYEQYF

D: TRBD2
V: TRBV4-1
J: TRBJ2-3
length: 17
size: few
DNA: TGCGCCAGCAGCCAAGCCGGAGGAGAAGCGGGAGTAGATACGCAGTATTTT
CDR3: CASSQAGGEAGVDTQYF

D: TRBD1
V: TRBV28
J: TRBJ1-1
length: 14
size: many
DNA: TGTGCCAGCGTTCAGGGGGCGTTAAACACTGAAGCTTTCTTT
CDR3: CASVQGALNTEAFF

D: NA
V: TRBV29-1
J: TRBJ2-4
length: 14
size: NA
DNA: TGCAGCGTTGAGGAACAATTAGCCAAAAACATTCAGTACTTC
CDR3: CSVEEQLAKNIQYF

D: NA
V: TRBV3-1
J: TRBJ1-3
length: 12
size: few
DNA: TGTGCCAGCAGCTTCAGGGGAAACACCATATATTTT
CDR3: CASSFRGNTIYF

D: TRBD2
V: TRBV20-1
J: TRBJ2-7
length: 14
size: NA
DNA: TGCAGTGCTAGAGAACCTAGCGGAACCTACGAGCAGTACTTC
CDR3: CSAREPSGTYEQYF

D: TRBD1
V: TRBV27
J: TRBJ1-4
length: 15
size: NA
DNA: TGTGCCAGCAGTTTATTTGGGACAGATAATGAAAAACTGTTTTTT
CDR3: CASSLFGTDNEKLFF

D: TRBD1
V: TRBV12-3/TRBV12-4
J: TRBJ1-3
length: 13
size: many
DNA: TGTGCCAGCGGGACAGACTCTGGAAACACCATATATTTT
CDR3: CASGTDSGNTIYF

D: TRBD2
V: TRBV5-1
J: TRBJ2-3
length: 15
size: few
DNA: TGCGCCAGCAGCTTGGCCTTGACTAGCGCGGATACGCAGTATTTT
CDR3: CASSLALTSADTQYF

D: NA
V: TRBV12-3/TRBV12-4
J: TRBJ2-3
length: 12
size: few
DNA: TGTGCCAGCAGTTTAATGGGGGAGGACCGGTATTTT
CDR3: CASSLMGEDRYF

D: TRBD2
V: TRBV7-6
J: TRBJ2-3
length: 17
size: many
DNA: TGTGCCAGCAGCTTAGCAGCGGGAGGGCGCGGCACAGATACGCAGTATTTT
CDR3: CASSLAAGGRGTDTQYF

D: TRBD2
V: TRBV11-3
J: TRBJ2-1
length: 17
size: many
DNA: TGTGCCAGCAGCTTTCTCGGGGTAGCGGGCTCCTACAATGAGCAGTTCTTC
CDR3: CASSFLGVAGSYNEQFF

D: TRBD2
V: TRBV20-1
J: TRBJ2-3
length: 14
size: few
DNA: TGCAGTGCCTCCGGGACTAGTATCACAGATACGCAGTATTTT
CDR3: CSASGTSITDTQYF

D: NA
V: TRBV28
J: TRBJ1-5
length: 17
size: few
DNA: TGTGCCAGCAGTTTTAAGGGGGTCTCGGATAGCAATCAGCCCCAGCATTTT
CDR3: CASSFKGVSDSNQPQHF

D: TRBD2
V: TRBV2
J: TRBJ2-3
length: 15
size: NA
DNA: TGTGCCAGCAGAACTGAAGGCACTAGCGGAATTACGCAGTATTTT
CDR3: CASRTEGTSGITQYF